The present entry profiles one T cell receptor beta chain with its context. What it recognizes is unknown. This specimen comes from a study of T cells in Graves' hyperthyroidism and ophthalmopathy. Study as a whole: At initial diagnosis, before any treatment had begun, peripheral blood was obtained.

Whole-study results and caveats: From stable hyperthyroidism, ophthalmopathy was set apart by a 13 V-J model. Among thyroid clonotypes expanded above 0.001, most also appeared in blood.

TCR beta CDR3 sequences were amplified from RNA transcripts. Carried out on the TCR CDR3, a first-round RT-PCR used the HTBI primer set. One entry per CDR3 protein, called by TCRdb with MiXCR from the multiplex PCR reads. Found here are 250,000 or so distinct CDR3 sequences, about a sixth of them singletons; the top ten hold around 30%. The germline CDR1 and CDR2 sequences are SGHRS and YFSETQ. The CDR3 has 20 amino acids. Trimming cost V 1 base and J 0 bases, with 20 bases left between them. PBMCs were sourced from less than 13 ml fresh peripheral blood. The clonotype comes from a woman between 18 and 29 years old with Graves' ophthalmopathy. The specimen sequenced was blood. This chain connects TRBV5-1 to TRBJ2-6; maybe TRBD1 (6 bases). CDR3 DNA: TGCGCCAGCAGCTTGTTTTCGCCGGGACATACCGACTCTGGGGCCAACGTCCTGACTTTC. This translates into CASSLFSPGHTDSGANVLTF.